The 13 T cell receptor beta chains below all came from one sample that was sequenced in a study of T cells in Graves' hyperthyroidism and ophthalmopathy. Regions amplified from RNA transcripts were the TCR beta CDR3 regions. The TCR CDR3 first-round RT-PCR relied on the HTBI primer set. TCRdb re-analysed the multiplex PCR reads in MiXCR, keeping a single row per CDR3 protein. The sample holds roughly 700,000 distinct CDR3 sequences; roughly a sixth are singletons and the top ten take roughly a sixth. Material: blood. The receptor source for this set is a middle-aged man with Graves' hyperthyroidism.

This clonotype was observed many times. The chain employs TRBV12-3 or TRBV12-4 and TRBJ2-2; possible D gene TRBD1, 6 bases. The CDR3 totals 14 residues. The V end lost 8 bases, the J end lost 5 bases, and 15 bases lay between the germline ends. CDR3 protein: CASGGGVGTGELFF. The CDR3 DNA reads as TGTGCCAGCGGGGGCGGCGTGGGTACCGGGGAGCTGTTTTTT.

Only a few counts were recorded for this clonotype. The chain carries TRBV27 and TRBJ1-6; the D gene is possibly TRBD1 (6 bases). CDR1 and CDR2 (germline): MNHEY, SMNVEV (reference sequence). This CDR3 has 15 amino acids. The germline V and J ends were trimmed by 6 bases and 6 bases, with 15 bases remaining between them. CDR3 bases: TGTGCCAGCAGGCAGGGGTCCCTTGGTAATTCACCCCTCCACTTT. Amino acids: CASRQGSLGNSPLHF.

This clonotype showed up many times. This CDR3 reads CASSQANGAYNEQFF. In nucleotides, the CDR3 is TGTGCCAGCAGCCAAGCGAATGGGGCCTACAATGAGCAGTTCTTC. The rearrangement joins TRBV3-1 to TRBJ2-1; D unclear. Germline V gene sequence: CDR1 LGHDT, CDR2 YNNKEL (reference sequence). The V and J ends lost 1 base and 2 bases respectively, with 9 bases between them. The CDR3 is 15 residues long.

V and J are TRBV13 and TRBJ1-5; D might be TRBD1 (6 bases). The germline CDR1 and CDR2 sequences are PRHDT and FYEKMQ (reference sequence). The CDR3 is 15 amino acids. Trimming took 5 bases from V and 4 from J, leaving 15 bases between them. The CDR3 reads CASSLSGTPNQPQHF. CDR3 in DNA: TGTGCCAGCAGCCTAAGCGGGACACCTAATCAGCCCCAGCATTTT.

CDR3 DNA sequence: TGTGCCAGCACCTCCGGGACAAGAGAGACCCAGTACTTC. This sequence encodes CASTSGTRETQYF. The V gene is TRBV27, the J gene TRBJ2-5; a possible D gene is TRBD1 (6 bases). In germline, CDR1 is MNHEY, CDR2 SMNVEV (reference sequence). Trimming left V 7 bases short and J 4 bases short, with 13 bases between. This CDR3 has 13 amino acids.

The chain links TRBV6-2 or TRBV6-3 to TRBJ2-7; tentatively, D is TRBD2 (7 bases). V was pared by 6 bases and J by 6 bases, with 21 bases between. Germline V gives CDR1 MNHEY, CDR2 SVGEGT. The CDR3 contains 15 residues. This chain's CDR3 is CASSFLERGGGEQYF. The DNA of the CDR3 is TGTGCCAGCAGCTTCTTGGAGCGGGGAGGGGGCGAGCAGTACTTC.

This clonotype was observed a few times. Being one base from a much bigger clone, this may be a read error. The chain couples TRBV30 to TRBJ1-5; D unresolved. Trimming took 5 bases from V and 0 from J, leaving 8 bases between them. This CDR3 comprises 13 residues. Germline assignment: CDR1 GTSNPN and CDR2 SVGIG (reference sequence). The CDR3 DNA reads TGTGCCTGGGGCGGACTTAGCAATCAGCCCCAGCATTTT. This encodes CAWGGLSNQPQHF.

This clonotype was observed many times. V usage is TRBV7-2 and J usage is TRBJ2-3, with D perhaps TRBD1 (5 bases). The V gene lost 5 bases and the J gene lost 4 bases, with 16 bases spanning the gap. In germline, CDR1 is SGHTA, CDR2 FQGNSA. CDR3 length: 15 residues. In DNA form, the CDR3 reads TGTGCCAGCAGCAACGACAGACACGGCGCAGATACGCAGTATTTT. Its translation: CASSNDRHGADTQYF. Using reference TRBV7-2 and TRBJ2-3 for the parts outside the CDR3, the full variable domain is GAGVSQSPSNKVTEKGKDVELRCDPISGHTALYWYRQSLGQGLEFLIYFQGNSAPDKSGLPSDRFSAERTGGSVSTLTIQRTQQEDSAVYLCASSNDRHGADTQYFGPGTRLTVL.

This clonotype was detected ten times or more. The CDR3 protein is CASSYSGSKGETQYF. CDR3 DNA: TGTGCCAGCAGTTATAGCGGGAGTAAAGGAGAGACCCAGTACTTC. The gene calls are TRBV2 and TRBJ2-5; 9 bases match TRBD2. With 5 bases clipped from V and 4 bases from J, the junction kept 8 bases outside the gene matches. Looked up from germline, CDR1 is SNHLY and CDR2 is FYNNEI. The CDR3 extends over 15 amino acids.

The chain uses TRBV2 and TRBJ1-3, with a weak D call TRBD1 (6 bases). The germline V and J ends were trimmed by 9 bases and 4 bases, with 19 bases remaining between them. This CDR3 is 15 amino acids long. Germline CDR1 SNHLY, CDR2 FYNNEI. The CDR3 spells CASKPAGGPGNTIYF. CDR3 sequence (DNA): TGTGCCAGTAAGCCTGCCGGGGGGCCAGGAAACACCATATATTTT.

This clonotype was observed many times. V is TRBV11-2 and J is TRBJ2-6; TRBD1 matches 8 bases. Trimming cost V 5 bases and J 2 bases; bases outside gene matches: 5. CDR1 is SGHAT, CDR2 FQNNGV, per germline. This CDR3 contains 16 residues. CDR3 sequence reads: CASSPTDRAGANVLTF. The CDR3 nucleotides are TGTGCCAGCAGCCCAACGGACAGGGCTGGGGCCAACGTCCTGACTTTC.

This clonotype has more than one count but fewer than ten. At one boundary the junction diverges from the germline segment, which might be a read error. The CDR3 protein is CASTGGRTDTQYF. For the CDR3, the DNA is TGTGCTAGCACCGGGGGGCGCACAGATACGCAGTATTTT. This chain uses TRBV3-1 with TRBJ2-3; weak D call: TRBD2 (7 bases). This CDR3 contains 13 residues. Germline lookup yields CDR1 LGHDT and CDR2 YNNKEL (reference sequence).

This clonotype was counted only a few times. CDR3 residues: CASSESLAGGVYNEQFF. The CDR3 nucleotides read TGCGCCAGCAGTGAGTCGTTGGCGGGGGGTGTCTACAATGAGCAGTTCTTC. This rearrangement joins TRBV10-1 to TRBJ2-1; 8 positions match TRBD2. The CDR3 is 17 residues long. J was trimmed by 3 bases and V by 0 bases; bases with no gene match: 7. Looked up from germline, CDR1 is WNHNN and CDR2 is SYGVQD (reference sequence).